The following is a TCR beta chain sequence with its context. The target of this receptor is not known. Per-nucleotide qualities are absent, and no much larger clonotype sits a single base away. The data originate from a study of shared clonotypes between healthy human individuals (dated by TCRdb to about 2020). General notes on the study: The cohort included three men and two women between 18 and 49 years of age. For each donor, CD4 naive and CD4 memory were each given three plates, CD8 naive was given two plates, and CD8 memory was given one plate. Blood TCR repertoires of about five healthy adults were deeply sequenced to estimate repertoire size and the extent of clonotype sharing between individuals. To increase sequencing depth and limit assay-specific biases, TCR repertoire library preparation and sequencing were carried out by different laboratories using diverse techniques. Per donor, leukapheresis produced somewhere between about 0.94 and 9 billion PBMCs.

The donors were healthy, HIV-negative adults with no recently reported acute infections or vaccinations. Every donor was a Caucasian adult living in Nashville, Tennessee, USA. CD4+ T cells were enriched by magnetic negative selection, after which naive cells were positively selected on CD45RA and the negative fraction was taken as the memory subset. After blood collection by leukapheresis, PBMCs were isolated using Ficoll-Histopaque density gradient centrifugation and then cryopreserved in the vapor phase of liquid nitrogen. Purity and quantity of every magnetically sorted T cell population were checked by analytical flow cytometry. Each sorted fraction had its genomic DNA isolated and then quantified by UV absorbance on a Nanodrop 2000c. General findings and caveats noted by the study authors: Pairwise subsampling led to the expectation that sequencing depth would affect the degree of clonotype sharing among donors. Estimated clonotype richness was generally larger for naive than for memory subsets. The genetic and exposure-history diversity represented was limited by the small number of donors. Sampling was limited to blood, and TCR repertoires in tissue likely differ from TCR repertoires in blood. Rarefaction of sorted-subset datasets indicated incomplete sequencing despite the large sequencing depth. When a few donors were compared, the shared fraction of clonotypes was roughly 5% for naive CD4, roughly 3.3% for naive CD8, 2.3% for memory CD4, and around 0.4% for memory CD8. Compared with non-shared clonotypes, the clonotypes found in all four sorted-subset donors had higher generation probabilities.

TCR CDR3 regions were amplified from genomic DNA by multiplex PCR using the deep immunoSEQ assay. For each cell subset, the extracted genomic DNA was distributed evenly across all wells of several immunoSEQ 96-well plates, and each plate served as one replicate. For sorted subsets, each replicate PCR was loaded with 150 to 250 ng genomic DNA, equivalent to 30,000 or so T cell genomes. Purified libraries were quantified with a Qubit 3.0 fluorometer, sized on a Bioanalyzer 2100, and re-quantified with the KAPA Library Quantification kit. A separate single-read 150-cycle Illumina NextSeq 550 flow cell was used to sequence each immunoSEQ 96-well plate. As for the authors' bioinformatics: Because the immunoSEQ output included only junctional sequences and no quality scores, the filtering could not be the same as the filtering used for full-length reads. Sequences were annotated with PyIR, a Python wrapper for IgBLAST v1.9, using IMGT germline references to assign V/J genes and CDR3. Any read was removed if the V/J assignment was weak (E-value above 1e-6), the CDR3 was missing, or the read contained stop codons, out-of-frame junctions, or ambiguous translated residues. V3J clonotypes were defined by identical inferred V gene, J gene, and CDR3 amino acid sequence. The percentage overlap between two repertoires was calculated by dividing the number of shared unique clonotypes by the size of the smaller repertoire. Repertoire richness was assessed with RTK rarefaction, the Chao1 estimator, and Recon v2.1 estimates of unobserved clonotypes. Generation probabilities were computed with OLGA for all TCRbeta clonotypes obtained by the gDNA method from several donors. The clones in this table, taken by TCRdb from immuneACCESS, are in-frame only. Not every clone is retained; where verified, under half of the shortfall comes from an unresolved V gene, and the cause of the rest is unknown. That table is the source of V, J and clone size, and D and trimming were worked out from the DNA. For this sample there are roughly 1,500,000 clones; about 98.5% appear just once. The ten most abundant clones make up around 0.38% of the sample.

Trimming takes 2 bases from V and 2 bases from J, and the germline ends sit 4 bases apart. From a lookup of the germline V gene, CDR1 and CDR2 are SGHAT and FQNNGV. The CDR3 spans 12 residues, from the cysteine through the phenylalanine. Left in the record is the CDR3 DNA by itself, 36 bases read in frame from the first base. Sequenced material: naive CD4+ T cells sorted from blood. The sample's cell subset or site, from its label and the paper: CD45RA+ positively selected. This receptor was taken from a man younger than 40 in good health. The chain employs TRBV11-2 and TRBJ2-7, with the D gene call left open. Here is the DNA: TGTGCCAGCAGCTTAACCCCCTACGAGCAGTACTTC. It translates to CASSLTPYEQYF.